This TCR beta chain comes out of a study of shared T cell receptors in the human thymus (dated by TCRdb to the early 2020s). Turning to the overall study: The study examined how self-reactive, shared T-cell receptor alpha chains are generated in the human thymus.

The library was generated by the immunoSEQ multiplex PCR assay. Entries here come from immuneACCESS through TCRdb and include only in-frame sequences with V and J called. Some clones fail to appear in such tables; in the studies checked, an unresolved V gene covers under half of the shortfall, and the cause of the remainder is unknown. The sample has hundreds of thousands of clones on record, around 87% of them singletons. The top ten clonotypes cover about 0.0094% of the sample. Via the germline V gene, CDR1 is MNHNS and CDR2 SASEGT. Clipping removes 0 bases from V and 2 bases from J, with 5 as the unmatched junction base count. The CDR3 runs 16 residues from the cysteine to the phenylalanine. Only the CDR3 DNA is retained, 48 bases long and in frame from the first base. Note on this clone: Its antigen specificity is not known. No qualities accompany the bases; no much larger clone lies one base away.

These data are also associated with another study on human thymus T cells. As noted in the second study: The donors were immunologically healthy infants in Finland who had open corrective cardiac surgery for congenital heart defects. Thymus tissue was collected as surgical resects that were removed during corrective cardiac surgery. Both the thymic and the peripheral blood repertoires appeared to show biased V and J gene segment usage. Highly overlapping thymic TCR repertoires among unrelated individuals were reported in the related research. The study described the TCR alpha and beta repertoires in about eight infant thymus samples and a handful of matching peripheral blood samples. Donor ages ranging from about 6 to 244 days were recorded, and about six male and a couple of female infants were included in the cohort. After being mechanically released from the tissue, thymocytes were kept at -70 degrees C in pellets of about 10-32 million cells. Genomic DNA was extracted from frozen cell pellets with a QIAsymphony instrument. Using the immunoSEQ multiplex PCR assay, the TCRB and TCRAD loci were amplified from a standardized quantity of quality-controlled genomic DNA. The amplicons covered the V(D)J region and were long enough to include the CDR3 and to identify the V and J genes. The commercial immunoSEQ service was used to sequence amplicons on an Illumina platform. Corrections for primer bias and sequencing errors followed previously described methods, while TCRAD and TCRB definitions were based on the IMGT database. Repertoires were analysed with immunoSEQ Analyzer 3.0 and VDJTools, covering basic statistics, V/J segment usage, diversity estimates, rarefaction and pairwise overlap. To estimate diversity, the Chao1, ChaoE, Efron-Thisted, Shannon and inverse Simpson indices were applied, and diversity was also estimated on datasets down-sampled to the smallest sample. Repertoire overlap was assessed by strict matching of CDR3 nucleotide sequence, V gene and J gene, and clustering was done by Jaccard-based multidimensional scaling. Thymus samples yielded on average about 810,000 unique TCRB clonotypes, compared with 75,000 to 100,000 from blood samples.

Sequencing was done on a sample of thymocytes. The clonotype originates from a boy under two years old with a congenital heart defect. Donor details come from another sample of the same person, matched by shared clones. The sequence is built from TRBV6-1 and TRBJ2-5, and 8 junction bases match TRBD2. In nucleotides, the sequence is TGTGCCAGCAGTGAAGCGCTACTAGCGGTACAAGAGACCCAGTACTTC. It is translated as CASSEALLAVQETQYF.